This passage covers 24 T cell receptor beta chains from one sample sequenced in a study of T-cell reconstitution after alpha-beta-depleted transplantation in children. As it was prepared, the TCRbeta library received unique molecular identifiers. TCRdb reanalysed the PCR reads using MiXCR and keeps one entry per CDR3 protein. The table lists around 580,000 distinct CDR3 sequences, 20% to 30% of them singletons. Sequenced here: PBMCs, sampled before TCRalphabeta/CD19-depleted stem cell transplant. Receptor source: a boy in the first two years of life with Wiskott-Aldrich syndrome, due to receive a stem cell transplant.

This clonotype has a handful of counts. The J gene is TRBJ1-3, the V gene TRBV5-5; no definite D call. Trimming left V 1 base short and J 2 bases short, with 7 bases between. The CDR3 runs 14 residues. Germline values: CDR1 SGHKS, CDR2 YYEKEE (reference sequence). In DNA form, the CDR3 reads TGTGCCAGCAGCTTGTGGGGTGCTGGAAACACCATATATTTT. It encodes CASSLWGAGNTIYF.

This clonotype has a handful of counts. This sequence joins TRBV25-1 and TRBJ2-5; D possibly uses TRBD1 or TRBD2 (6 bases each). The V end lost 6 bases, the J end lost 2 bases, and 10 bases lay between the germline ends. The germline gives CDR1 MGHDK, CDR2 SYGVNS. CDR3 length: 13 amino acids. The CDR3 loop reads CASRGGQQETQYF. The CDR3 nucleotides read TGTGCCAGCAGGGGGGGACAACAAGAGACCCAGTACTTC.

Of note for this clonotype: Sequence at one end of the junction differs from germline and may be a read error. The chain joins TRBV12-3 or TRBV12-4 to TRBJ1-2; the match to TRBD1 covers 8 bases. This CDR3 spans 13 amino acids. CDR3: CASSLGQDLPVLF. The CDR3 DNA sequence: TGTGCCAGCAGTTTGGGACAGGACCTCCCCGTACTCTTC.

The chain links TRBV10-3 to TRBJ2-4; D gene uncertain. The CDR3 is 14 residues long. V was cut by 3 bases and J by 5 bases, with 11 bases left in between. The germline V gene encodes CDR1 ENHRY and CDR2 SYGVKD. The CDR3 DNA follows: TGTGCCATCAGTGAAGCCCCTAGGGAAAACATTCAGTACTTC. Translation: CAISEAPRENIQYF.

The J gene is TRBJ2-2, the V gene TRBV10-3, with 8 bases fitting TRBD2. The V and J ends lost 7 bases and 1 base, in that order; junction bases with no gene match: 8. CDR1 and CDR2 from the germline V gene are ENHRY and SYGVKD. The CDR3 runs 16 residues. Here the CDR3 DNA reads TGTGCCATCAAGGATAGCGGGGCCTGGAACACCGGGGAGCTGTTTTTT. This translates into CAIKDSGAWNTGELFF.

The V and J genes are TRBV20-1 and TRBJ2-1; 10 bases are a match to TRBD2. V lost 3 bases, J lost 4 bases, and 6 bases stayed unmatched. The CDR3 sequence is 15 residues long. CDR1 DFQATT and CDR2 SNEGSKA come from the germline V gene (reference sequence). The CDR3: CSASLASGRYNEQFF. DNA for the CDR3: TGCAGTGCTAGCCTAGCTAGCGGGAGATACAATGAGCAGTTCTTC.

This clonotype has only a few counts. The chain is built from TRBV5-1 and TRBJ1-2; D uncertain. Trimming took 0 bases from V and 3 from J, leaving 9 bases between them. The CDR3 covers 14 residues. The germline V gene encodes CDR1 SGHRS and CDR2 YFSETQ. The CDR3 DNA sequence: TGCGCCAGCAGCTTGGAAGGCGTTGACTATGGCTACACCTTC. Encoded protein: CASSLEGVDYGYTF.

CDR3 residues: CASSKEVAGAYEQYF. The CDR3 DNA is TGTGCCAGCAGCAAAGAGGTAGCGGGAGCTTACGAGCAGTACTTC. The chain combines TRBV7-2 with TRBJ2-7, with 9 bases lining up with TRBD2. The length of the CDR3 is 15 residues. The germline gives CDR1 SGHTA, CDR2 FQGNSA. The V and J ends lost 5 bases and 4 bases, in that order; junction bases with no gene match: 9.

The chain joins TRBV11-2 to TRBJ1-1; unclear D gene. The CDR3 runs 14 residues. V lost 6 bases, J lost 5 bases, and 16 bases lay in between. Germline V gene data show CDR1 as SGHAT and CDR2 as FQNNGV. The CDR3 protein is CASSSGRVGTEAFF. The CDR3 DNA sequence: TGTGCCAGCAGTTCGGGGAGAGTGGGGACTGAAGCTTTCTTT.

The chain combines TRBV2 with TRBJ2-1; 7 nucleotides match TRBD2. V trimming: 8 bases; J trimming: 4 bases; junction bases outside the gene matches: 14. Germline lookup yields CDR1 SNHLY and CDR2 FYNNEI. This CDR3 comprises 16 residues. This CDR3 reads CASAKAGGRYYNEQFF. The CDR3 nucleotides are TGTGCCAGCGCTAAGGCAGGCGGGAGATATTACAATGAGCAGTTCTTC.

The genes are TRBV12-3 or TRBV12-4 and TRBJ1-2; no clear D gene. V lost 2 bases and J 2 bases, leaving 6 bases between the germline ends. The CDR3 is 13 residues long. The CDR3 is CASSLSPNYGYTF. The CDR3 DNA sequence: TGTGCCAGCAGTTTATCGCCCAACTATGGCTACACCTTC.

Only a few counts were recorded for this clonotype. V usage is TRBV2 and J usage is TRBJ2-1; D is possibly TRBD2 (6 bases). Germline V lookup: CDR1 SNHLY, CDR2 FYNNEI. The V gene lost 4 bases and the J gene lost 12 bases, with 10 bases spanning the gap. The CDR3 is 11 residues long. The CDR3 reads CASSVGDWQFF. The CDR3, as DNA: TGTGCCAGCAGTGTGGGGGACTGGCAGTTCTTC. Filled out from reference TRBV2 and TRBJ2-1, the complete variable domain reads EPEVTQTPSHQVTQMGQEVILRCVPISNHLYFYWYRQILGQKVEFLVSFYNNEISEKSEIFDDQFSVERPDGSNFTLKIRSTKLEDSAMYFCASSVGDWQFFGPGTRLTVL.

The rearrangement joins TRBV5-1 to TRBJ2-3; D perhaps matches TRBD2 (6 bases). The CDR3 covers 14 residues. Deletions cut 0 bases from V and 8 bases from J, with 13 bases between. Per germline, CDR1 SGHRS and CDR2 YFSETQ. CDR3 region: CASSLGALGGTQYF. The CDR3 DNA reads TGCGCCAGCAGCTTGGGGGCTTTGGGAGGTACGCAGTATTTT.

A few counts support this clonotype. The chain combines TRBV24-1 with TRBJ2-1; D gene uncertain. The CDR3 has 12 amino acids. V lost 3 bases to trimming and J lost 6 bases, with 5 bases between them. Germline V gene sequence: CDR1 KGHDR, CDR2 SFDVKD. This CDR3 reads CATSDPSNEQFF. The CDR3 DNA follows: TGTGCCACCAGTGATCCAAGCAATGAGCAGTTCTTC.

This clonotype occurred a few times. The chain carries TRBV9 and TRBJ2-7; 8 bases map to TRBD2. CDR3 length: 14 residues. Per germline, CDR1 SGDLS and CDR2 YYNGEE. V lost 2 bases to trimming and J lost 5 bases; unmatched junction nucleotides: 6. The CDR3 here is CASSVKRESHEQYF. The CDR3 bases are TGTGCCAGCAGCGTCAAGCGGGAGAGCCACGAGCAGTACTTC.

The CDR3 loop is CASSFGETYEQYF. CDR3 coding DNA: TGTGCCAGCAGTTTCGGGGAAACCTACGAGCAGTACTTC. The rearrangement links TRBV27 to TRBJ2-7; weak D call: TRBD2 (5 bases). This CDR3 is 13 amino acids long. Germline V gene lookup returns CDR1 MNHEY and CDR2 SMNVEV (reference sequence). Trimming removed 3 bases at V and 2 bases at J, with 8 bases between.

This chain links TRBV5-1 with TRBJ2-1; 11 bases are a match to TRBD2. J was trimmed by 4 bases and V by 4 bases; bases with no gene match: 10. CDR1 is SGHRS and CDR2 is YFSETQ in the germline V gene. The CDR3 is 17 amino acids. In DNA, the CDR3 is TGCGCCAGCAGCCAATTAGCGGGAGGGCCCCAATACAATGAGCAGTTCTTC. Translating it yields CASSQLAGGPQYNEQFF.

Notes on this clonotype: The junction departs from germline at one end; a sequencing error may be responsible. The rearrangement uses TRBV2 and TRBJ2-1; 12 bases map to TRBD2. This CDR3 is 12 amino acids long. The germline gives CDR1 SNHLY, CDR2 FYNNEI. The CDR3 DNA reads TGTGCCGGCAGACTAGCGGGAGATGAGCAGTTCTTC. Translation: CAGRLAGDEQFF.

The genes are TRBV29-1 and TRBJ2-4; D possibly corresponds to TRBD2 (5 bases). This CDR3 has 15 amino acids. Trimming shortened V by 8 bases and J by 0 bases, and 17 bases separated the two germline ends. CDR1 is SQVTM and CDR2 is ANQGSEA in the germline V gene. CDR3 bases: TGCAGCTCCCAAGCGGACGGACTAGCCAAAAACATTCAGTACTTC. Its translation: CSSQADGLAKNIQYF.

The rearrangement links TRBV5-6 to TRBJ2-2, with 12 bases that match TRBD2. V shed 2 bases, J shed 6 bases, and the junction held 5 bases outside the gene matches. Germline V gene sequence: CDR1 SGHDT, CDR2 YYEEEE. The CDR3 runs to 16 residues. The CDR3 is CASSLLAGGFPGELFF. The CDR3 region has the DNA TGTGCCAGCAGCTTACTAGCGGGAGGTTTCCCCGGGGAGCTGTTTTTT.

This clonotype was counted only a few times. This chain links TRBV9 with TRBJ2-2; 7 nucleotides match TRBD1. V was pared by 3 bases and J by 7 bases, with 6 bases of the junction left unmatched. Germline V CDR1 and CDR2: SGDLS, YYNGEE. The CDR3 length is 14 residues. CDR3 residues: CASSAGTVGGELFF. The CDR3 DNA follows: TGTGCCAGCAGCGCCGGGACAGTAGGCGGGGAGCTGTTTTTT.

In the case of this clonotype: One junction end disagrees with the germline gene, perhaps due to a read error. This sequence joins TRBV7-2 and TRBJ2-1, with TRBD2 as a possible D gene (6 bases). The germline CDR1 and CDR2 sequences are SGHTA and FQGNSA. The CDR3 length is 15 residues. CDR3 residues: CASSVAVSSYNEQFF. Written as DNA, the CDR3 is TGTGCCAGCAGCGTAGCGGTTAGCTCCTACAATGAGCAGTTCTTC.

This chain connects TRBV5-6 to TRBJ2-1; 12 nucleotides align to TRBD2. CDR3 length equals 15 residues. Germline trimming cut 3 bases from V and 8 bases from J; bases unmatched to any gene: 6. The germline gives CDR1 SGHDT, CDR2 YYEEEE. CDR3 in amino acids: CASSYRLAGAHEQFF. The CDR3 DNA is TGTGCCAGCAGCTACAGACTAGCGGGAGCCCATGAGCAGTTCTTC.

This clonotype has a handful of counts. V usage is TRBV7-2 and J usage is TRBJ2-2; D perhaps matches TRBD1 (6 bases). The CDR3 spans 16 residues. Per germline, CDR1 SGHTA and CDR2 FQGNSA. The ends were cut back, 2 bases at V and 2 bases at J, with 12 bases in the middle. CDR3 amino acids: CASSLYARGNTGELFF. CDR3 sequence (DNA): TGTGCCAGCAGCTTATATGCCAGGGGTAACACCGGGGAGCTGTTTTTT.